This TCR beta chain is drawn from a study of human T cells and chemical hapten exposure. Germline V gives CDR1 ENHRY, CDR2 SYGVKD. This CDR3 has 12 amino acids. The ends were cut back, 4 bases at V and 7 bases at J, with 11 bases in the middle. TCRdb processed the RACE reads anew with MiXCR; each CDR3 protein has one entry. Of about 340,000 distinct CDR3 sequences listed, 6% to 8.5% are singletons. Study-wide findings and caveats: TCRs exceeding 1 in 1000 frequency stayed unchanged with DPC sensitization. Expanded TCRs produced significantly more large CDR3 similarity clusters than controls did. Expanded TCR counts at PT1 went up together with patch test score, a positive correlation.

Points on this clonotype: Antigen: not known.

Time point reported: patch test 1, 2 weeks after DPC sensitization. Regarding treatment: therapeutic diphenylcyclopropenone sensitization with weekly scalp DPC. Sample donors consisted of patients with alopecia, aged 18 to 70 years, who were suitable for DPC. V is TRBV10-3 and J is TRBJ2-7, with D possibly being TRBD2 (5 bases). Sequenced here: whole blood, sampled in connection with sensitization to the hapten diphenylcyclopropenone (DPC). This receptor was taken from a woman under 30 with alopecia areata. Some clones in this sample may be carry-over from other donors' samples. CDR3 sequence: CAISAREQEQYF. CDR3 nucleotide sequence: TGTGCCATCAGTGCAAGGGAGCAAGAGCAGTACTTC.